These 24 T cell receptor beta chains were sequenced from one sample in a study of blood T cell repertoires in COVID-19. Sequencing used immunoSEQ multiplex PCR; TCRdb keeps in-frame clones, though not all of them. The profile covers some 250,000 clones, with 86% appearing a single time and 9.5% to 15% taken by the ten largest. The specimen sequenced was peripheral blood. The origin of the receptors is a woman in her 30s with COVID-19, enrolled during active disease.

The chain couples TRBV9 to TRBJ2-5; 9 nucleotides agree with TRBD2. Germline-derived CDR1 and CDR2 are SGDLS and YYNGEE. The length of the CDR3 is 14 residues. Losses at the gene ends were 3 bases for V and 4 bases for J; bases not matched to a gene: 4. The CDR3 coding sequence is TGTGCCAGCAGCGCAGATAGCGGGGGAGAGACCCAGTACTTC. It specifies CASSADSGGETQYF. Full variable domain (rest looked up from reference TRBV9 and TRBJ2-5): DSGVTQTPKHLITATGQRVTLRCSPRSGDLSVYWYQQSLDQGLQFLIQYYNGEERAKGNILERFSAQQFPDLHSELNLSSLELGDSALYFCASSADSGGETQYFGPGTRLLVL.

The CDR3 spells CAWTVTGNTIYF. CDR3 coding DNA: TGTGCCTGGACAGTCACTGGAAACACCATATATTTT. The chain carries TRBV30 and TRBJ1-3; unclear D gene. Looked up from germline, CDR1 is GTSNPN and CDR2 is SVGIG (reference sequence). Trimming stripped 4 bases from V and 2 bases from J, with 6 bases between. The CDR3 loop spans 12 amino acids.

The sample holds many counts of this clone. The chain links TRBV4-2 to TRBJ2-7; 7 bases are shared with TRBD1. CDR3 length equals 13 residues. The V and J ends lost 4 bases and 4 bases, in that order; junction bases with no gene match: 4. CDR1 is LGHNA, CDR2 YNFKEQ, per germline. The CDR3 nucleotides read TGTGCCAGCAGCCTCAACAGGGGTTACGAGCAGTACTTC. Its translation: CASSLNRGYEQYF.

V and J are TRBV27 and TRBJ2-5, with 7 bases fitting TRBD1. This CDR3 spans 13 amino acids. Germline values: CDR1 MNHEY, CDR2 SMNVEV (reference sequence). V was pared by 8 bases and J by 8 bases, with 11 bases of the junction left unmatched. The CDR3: CASGMGTAYTQYF. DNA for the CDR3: TGTGCCAGCGGAATGGGGACAGCCTACACCCAGTACTTC.

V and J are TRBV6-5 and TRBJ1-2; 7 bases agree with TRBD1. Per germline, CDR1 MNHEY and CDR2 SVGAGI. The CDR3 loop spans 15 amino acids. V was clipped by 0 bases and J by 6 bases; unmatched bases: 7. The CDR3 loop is CASSYSSDRVDGYTF. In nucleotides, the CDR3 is TGTGCCAGCAGTTACTCGTCCGACAGGGTCGATGGCTACACCTTC.

The chain's CDR3 is CASSTPGQGKDGYTF. The CDR3 nucleotides read TGTGCCAGTAGTACCCCGGGACAGGGAAAGGATGGCTACACCTTC. This rearrangement joins TRBV19 to TRBJ1-2, with 9 bases identical to TRBD1. Germline V gives CDR1 LNHDA, CDR2 SQIVND (reference sequence). The CDR3 totals 15 residues. After removal of 4 bases from V and 6 bases from J, the junction contained 9 bases not matched to a gene.

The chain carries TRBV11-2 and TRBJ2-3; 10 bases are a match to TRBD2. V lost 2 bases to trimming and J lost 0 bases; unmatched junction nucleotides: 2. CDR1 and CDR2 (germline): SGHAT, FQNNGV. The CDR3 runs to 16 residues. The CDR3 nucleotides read TGTGCCAGCAGCTTAACTAGCGGGACTAGCACAGATACGCAGTATTTT. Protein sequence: CASSLTSGTSTDTQYF.

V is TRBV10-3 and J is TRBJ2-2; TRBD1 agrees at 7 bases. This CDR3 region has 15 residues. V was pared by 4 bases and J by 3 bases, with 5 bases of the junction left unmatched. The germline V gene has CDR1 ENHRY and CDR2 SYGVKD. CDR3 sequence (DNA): TGTGCCATCAGTGGAGAGGGGGCTCACACCGGGGAGCTGTTTTTT. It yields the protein CAISGEGAHTGELFF.

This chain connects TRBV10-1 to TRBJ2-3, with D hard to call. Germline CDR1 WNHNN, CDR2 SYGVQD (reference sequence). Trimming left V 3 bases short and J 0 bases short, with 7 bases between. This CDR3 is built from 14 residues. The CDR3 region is CASSDEDSTDTQYF. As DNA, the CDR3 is TGCGCCAGCAGTGATGAGGATAGCACAGATACGCAGTATTTT.

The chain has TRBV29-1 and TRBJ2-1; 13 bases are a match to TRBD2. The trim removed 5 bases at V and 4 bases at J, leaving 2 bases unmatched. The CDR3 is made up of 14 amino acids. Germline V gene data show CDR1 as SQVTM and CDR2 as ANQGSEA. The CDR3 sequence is CSVLGLAGYNEQFF. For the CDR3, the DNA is TGCAGCGTTCTGGGACTAGCGGGGTACAATGAGCAGTTCTTC.

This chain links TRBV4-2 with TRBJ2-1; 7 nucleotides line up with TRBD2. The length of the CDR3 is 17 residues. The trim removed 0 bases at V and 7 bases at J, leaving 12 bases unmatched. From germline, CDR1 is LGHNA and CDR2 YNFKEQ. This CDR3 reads CASSQDLAALRANEQFF. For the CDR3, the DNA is TGTGCCAGCAGCCAAGACCTAGCGGCCCTCCGGGCGAATGAGCAGTTCTTC.

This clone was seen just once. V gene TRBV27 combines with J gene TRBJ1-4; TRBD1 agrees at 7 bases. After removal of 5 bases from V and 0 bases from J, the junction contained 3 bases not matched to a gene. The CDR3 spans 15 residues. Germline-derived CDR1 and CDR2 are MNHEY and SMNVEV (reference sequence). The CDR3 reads CASSDRAATNEKLFF. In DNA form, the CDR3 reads TGTGCCAGCAGTGACAGGGCTGCAACTAATGAAAAACTGTTTTTT.

Here the CDR3 DNA reads TGTGCCAGCAGTTACTCGAGCGGGGGGCAGGGTAGTAGCTATGGCTACACCTTC. Translating gives CASSYSSGGQGSSYGYTF. The chain couples TRBV6-2 or TRBV6-3 to TRBJ1-2; maybe TRBD1 (6 bases). Trimming shortened V by 0 bases and J by 4 bases, and 21 bases separated the two germline ends. CDR1 MNHEY and CDR2 SVGEGT come from the germline V gene. The CDR3 contains 18 residues.

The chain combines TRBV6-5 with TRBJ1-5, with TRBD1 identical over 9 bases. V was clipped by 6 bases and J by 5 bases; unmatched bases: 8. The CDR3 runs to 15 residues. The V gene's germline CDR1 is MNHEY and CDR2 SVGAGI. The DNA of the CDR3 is TGTGCCAGCAGCTCCTACAGGGGGCAGGATCAGCCCCAGCATTTT. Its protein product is CASSSYRGQDQPQHF.

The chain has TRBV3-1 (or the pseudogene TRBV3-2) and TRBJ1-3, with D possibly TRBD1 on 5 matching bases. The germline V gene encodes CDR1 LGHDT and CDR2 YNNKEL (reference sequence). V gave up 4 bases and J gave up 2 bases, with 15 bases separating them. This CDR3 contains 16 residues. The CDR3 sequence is CASSPRKGEPGNTIYF. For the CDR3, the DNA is TGTGCCAGCAGCCCCAGAAAAGGGGAACCTGGAAACACCATATATTTT.

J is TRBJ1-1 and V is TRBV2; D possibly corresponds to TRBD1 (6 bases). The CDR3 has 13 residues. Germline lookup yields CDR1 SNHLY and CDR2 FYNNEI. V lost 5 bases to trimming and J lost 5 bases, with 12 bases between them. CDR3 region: CASSTTGSTEAFF. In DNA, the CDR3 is TGTGCCAGCAGTACCACAGGGAGTACTGAAGCTTTCTTT.

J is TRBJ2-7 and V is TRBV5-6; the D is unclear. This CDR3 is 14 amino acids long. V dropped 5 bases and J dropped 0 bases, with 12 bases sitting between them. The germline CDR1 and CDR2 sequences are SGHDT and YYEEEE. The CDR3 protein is CASRSGMISYEQYF. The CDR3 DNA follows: TGTGCCAGCAGATCCGGTATGATCTCCTACGAGCAGTACTTC.

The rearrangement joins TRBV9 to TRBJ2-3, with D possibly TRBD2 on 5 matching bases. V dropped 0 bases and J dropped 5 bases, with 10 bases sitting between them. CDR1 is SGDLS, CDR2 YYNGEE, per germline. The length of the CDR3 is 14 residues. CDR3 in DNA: TGTGCCAGCAGCGTAGATCGGGCGGGAGATACGCAGTATTTT. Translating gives CASSVDRAGDTQYF. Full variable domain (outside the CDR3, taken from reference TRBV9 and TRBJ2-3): DSGVTQTPKHLITATGQRVTLRCSPRSGDLSVYWYQQSLDQGLQFLIQYYNGEERAKGNILERFSAQQFPDLHSELNLSSLELGDSALYFCASSVDRAGDTQYFGPGTRLTVL.

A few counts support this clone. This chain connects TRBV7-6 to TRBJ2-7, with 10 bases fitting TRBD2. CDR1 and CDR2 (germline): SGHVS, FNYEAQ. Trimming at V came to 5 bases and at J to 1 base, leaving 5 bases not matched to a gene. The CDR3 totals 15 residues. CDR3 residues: CASSRGTSVSYEQYF. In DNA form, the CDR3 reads TGTGCCAGCAGCCGAGGGACTAGCGTATCCTACGAGCAGTACTTC.

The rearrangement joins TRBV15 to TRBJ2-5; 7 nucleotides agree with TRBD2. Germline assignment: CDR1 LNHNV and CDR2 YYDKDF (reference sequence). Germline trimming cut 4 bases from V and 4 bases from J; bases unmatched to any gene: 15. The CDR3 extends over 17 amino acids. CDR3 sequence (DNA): TGTGCCACCAGCATCGATAGCCCCTCCGGGACTATAGAGACCCAGTACTTC. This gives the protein CATSIDSPSGTIETQYF.

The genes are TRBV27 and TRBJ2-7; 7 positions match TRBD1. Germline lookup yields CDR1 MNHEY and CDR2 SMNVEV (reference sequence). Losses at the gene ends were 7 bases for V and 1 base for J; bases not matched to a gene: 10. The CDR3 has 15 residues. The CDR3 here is CASTARDSPSYEQYF. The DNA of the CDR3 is TGTGCCAGCACCGCACGGGACAGTCCTTCCTACGAGCAGTACTTC.

The CDR3 DNA reads TGTGCCAGCAGCCTCCGGGACAGGGGGAGTCGAGCTTTCTTT. Translated, it gives CASSLRDRGSRAFF. V usage is TRBV7-8 and J usage is TRBJ1-1; 11 bases are shared with TRBD1. This CDR3 has 14 amino acids. Germline lookup yields CDR1 SGHVS and CDR2 FQNEAQ. V shed 5 bases, J shed 10 bases, and the junction held 9 bases outside the gene matches.

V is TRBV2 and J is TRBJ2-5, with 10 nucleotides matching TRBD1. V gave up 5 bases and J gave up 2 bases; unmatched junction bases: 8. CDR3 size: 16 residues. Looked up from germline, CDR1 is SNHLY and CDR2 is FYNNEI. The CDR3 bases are TGTGCCAGCAGTCAGGGACAGGGGACCACACAAGAGACCCAGTACTTC. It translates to CASSQGQGTTQETQYF.

CDR3 protein: CASSSVGASTDTQYF. CDR3 nucleotides: TGTGCCAGCAGCTCAGTGGGGGCTAGCACAGATACGCAGTATTTT. This rearrangement joins TRBV7-9 to TRBJ2-3; tentatively, D is TRBD1 (6 bases). Per germline, CDR1 SEHNR and CDR2 FQNEAQ (reference sequence). V was shortened by 4 bases and J by 0 bases, with 11 bases between the two germline ends. The CDR3 length is 15 residues.